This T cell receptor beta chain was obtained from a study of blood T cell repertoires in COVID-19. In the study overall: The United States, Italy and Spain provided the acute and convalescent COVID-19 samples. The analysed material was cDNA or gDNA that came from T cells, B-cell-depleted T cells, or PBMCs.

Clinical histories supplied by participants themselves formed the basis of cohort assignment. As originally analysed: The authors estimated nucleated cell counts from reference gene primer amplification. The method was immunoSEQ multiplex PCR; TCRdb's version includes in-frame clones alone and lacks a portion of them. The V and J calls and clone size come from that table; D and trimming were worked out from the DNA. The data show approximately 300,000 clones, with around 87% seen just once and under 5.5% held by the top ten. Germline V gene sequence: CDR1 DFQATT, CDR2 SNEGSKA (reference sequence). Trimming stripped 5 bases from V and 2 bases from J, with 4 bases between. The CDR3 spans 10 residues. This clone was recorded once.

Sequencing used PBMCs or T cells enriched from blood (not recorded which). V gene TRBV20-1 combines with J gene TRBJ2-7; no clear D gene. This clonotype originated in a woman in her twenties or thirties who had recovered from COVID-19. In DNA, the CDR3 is TGCAGTGCTGGCCCCTACGAGCAGTACTTC. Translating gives CSAGPYEQYF.